The source of this TCR beta chain is a study of somatic mutations in cytotoxic T cells in rheumatoid arthritis. On the study more broadly: Patient blood, which was peripheral blood collected as 30 ml EDTA, was drawn right after diagnosis and before any treatment started.

Assay: immunoSEQ multiplex PCR; the TCRdb copy retains only in-frame clones and omits some. The repertoire holds 14,000 or so clones, with approximately 84% as singletons. Trimming removed 1 base from V and 4 bases from J, with 11 bases in between. The CDR3 runs to 15 residues. Germline CDR1 reads KGHSH; CDR2 reads LQKENI. Sequencing was carried out using CD8+ T cells sorted from blood. The V call is TRBV18, the J call TRBJ2-1; D is undetermined. This receptor was obtained from an adult with rheumatoid arthritis. Here the CDR3 DNA reads TGTGCCAGCTCACCACGGCAACACTCGTACAATGAGCAGTTCTTC. Protein: CASSPRQHSYNEQFF.